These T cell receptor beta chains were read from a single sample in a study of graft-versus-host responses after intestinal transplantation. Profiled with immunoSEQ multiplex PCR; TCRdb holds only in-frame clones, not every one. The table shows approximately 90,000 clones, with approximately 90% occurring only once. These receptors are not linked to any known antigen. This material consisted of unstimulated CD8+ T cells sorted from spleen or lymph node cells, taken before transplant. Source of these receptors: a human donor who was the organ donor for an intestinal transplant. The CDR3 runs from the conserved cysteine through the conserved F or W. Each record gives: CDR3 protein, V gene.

cdr3_aa: CASSEPAGRDGYTF
v_call: TRBV2

cdr3_aa: CASSSIQGEIYEQYF
v_call: TRBV6-5

cdr3_aa: CASSPRTGENEKLFF
v_call: TRBV18

cdr3_aa: CSVDQGDYGYTF
v_call: TRBV29-1

cdr3_aa: CASRGGTETGGVF
v_call: TRBV27

cdr3_aa: CAWCVGEGYEQYF
v_call: TRBV30

cdr3_aa: CASSLEASGGSPGELFF
v_call: TRBV11-3

cdr3_aa: CASSPWTENYGYTF
v_call: TRBV7-2

cdr3_aa: CASSHNPIQGNIQYF
v_call: TRBV14

cdr3_aa: CASSVGSSYEQYF
v_call: TRBV27

cdr3_aa: CASSQGRTVFNEKLFF
v_call: TRBV4-2

cdr3_aa: CASSPSVSNYGYTF
v_call: TRBV19

cdr3_aa: CASSLGRGPHYEQYF
v_call: TRBV7-9

cdr3_aa: CASSLALTGELFF
v_call: TRBV7-2

cdr3_aa: CASSKQVEAFF
v_call: TRBV13

cdr3_aa: CASSSPRLGLYEQYF
v_call: TRBV7-9

cdr3_aa: CASSTPGQGSSPLHF
v_call: TRBV28

cdr3_aa: CASSQESAVMPYEQYF
v_call: TRBV4-1

cdr3_aa: CASSKGGGTEAFF
v_call: TRBV11-3

cdr3_aa: CASSPTRKGPDTQYF
v_call: TRBV18

cdr3_aa: CAGGQSYEQYF
v_call: TRBV2

cdr3_aa: CASSPRTAPISLGYTF
v_call: TRBV4-3

cdr3_aa: CASSQDLFGVRGGIETQYF
v_call: TRBV4-3

cdr3_aa: CASSIGQGADYEQYF
v_call: TRBV19

cdr3_aa: CASSLPILVIGQDNQPQHF
v_call: TRBV28

cdr3_aa: CASSQVSGGRNEQFF
v_call: TRBV4-1

cdr3_aa: CASRSAGDYGYTF
v_call: TRBV27

cdr3_aa: CASSEWDSPQYTIYF
v_call: TRBV6-1

cdr3_aa: CASRSPGQGSYNEQFF
v_call: TRBV28

cdr3_aa: CASSPNITATAVNEQFF
v_call: TRBV11-2

cdr3_aa: CASSTGLAGATGELFF
v_call: TRBV27

cdr3_aa: CASSSSRQGAHQPQHF
v_call: TRBV28

cdr3_aa: CASSQERLAGGPQETQYF
v_call: TRBV4-2